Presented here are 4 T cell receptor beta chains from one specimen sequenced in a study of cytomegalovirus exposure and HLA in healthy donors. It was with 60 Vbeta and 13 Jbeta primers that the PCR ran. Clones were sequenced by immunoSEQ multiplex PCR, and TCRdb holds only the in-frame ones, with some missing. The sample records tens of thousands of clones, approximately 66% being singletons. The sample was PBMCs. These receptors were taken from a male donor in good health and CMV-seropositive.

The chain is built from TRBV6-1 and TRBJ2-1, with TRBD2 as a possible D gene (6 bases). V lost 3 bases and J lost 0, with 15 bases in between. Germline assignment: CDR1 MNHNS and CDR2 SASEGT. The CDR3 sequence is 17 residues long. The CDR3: CASSDPQRASSYNEQFF. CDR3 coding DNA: TGTGCCAGCAGTGACCCCCAGCGGGCTTCCTCCTACAATGAGCAGTTCTTC.

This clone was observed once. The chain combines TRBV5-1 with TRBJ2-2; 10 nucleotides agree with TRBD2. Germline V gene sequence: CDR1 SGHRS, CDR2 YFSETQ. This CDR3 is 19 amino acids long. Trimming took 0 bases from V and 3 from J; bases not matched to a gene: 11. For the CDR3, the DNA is TGCGCCAGCAGCTTGGAAGTGAGAAGGACTAGCGGACACACCGGGGAGCTGTTTTTT. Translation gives CASSLEVRRTSGHTGELFF.

The CDR3 loop reads CASSLGAGAGTEAFF. The CDR3, as DNA: TGTGCCAGCAGCTTAGGGGCAGGGGCGGGCACTGAAGCTTTCTTT. The gene calls are TRBV7-9 and TRBJ1-1; possible D gene TRBD1, 6 bases. This CDR3 is 15 amino acids long. Germline CDR1 reads SEHNR; CDR2 reads FQNEAQ (reference sequence). The V and J ends lost 1 base and 4 bases respectively, with 13 bases between them.

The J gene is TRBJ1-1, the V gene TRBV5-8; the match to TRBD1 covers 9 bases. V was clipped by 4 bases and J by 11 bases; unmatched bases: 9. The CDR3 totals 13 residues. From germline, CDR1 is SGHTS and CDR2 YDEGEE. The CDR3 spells CASSRPGTGRAFF. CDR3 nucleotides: TGTGCCAGCAGCCGTCCCGGGACAGGGCGCGCTTTCTTT. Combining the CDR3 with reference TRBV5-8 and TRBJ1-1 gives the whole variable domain EAGVTQSPTHLIKTRGQQATLRCSPISGHTSVYWYQQALGLGLQFLLWYDEGEERNRGNFPPRFSGRQFPNYSSELNVNALELEDSALYLCASSRPGTGRAFFGQGTRLTVV.